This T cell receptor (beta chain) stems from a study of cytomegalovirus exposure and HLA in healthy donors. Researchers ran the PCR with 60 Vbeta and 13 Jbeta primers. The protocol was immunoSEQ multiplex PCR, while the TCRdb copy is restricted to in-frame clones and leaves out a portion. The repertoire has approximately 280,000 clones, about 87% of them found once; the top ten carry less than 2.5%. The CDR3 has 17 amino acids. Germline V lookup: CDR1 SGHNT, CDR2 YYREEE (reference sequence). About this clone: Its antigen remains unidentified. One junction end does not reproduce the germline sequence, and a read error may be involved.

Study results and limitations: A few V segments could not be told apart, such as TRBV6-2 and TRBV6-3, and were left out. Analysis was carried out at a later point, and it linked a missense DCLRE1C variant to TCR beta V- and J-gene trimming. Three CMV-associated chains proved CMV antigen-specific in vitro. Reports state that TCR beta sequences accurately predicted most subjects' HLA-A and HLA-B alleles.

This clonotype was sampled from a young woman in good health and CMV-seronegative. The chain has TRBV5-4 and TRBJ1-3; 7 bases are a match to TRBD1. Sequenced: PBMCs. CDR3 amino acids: CASSSTNTRGSGDTIYF. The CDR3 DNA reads TGTGCCAGCAGCTCAACGAATACCAGGGGGTCTGGAGACACCATATATTTT.